This T cell receptor (beta chain) was observed in a study of T cells in Graves' hyperthyroidism and ophthalmopathy. Germline V gene lookup returns CDR1 MNHNS and CDR2 SASEGT. CDR3 length: 17 residues. The ends lost 5 bases at V and 1 base at J; junction bases unmatched: 12. TCR beta CDR3 region amplification was performed from RNA transcripts. A set of HTBI primers served as the primers for a first-round RT-PCR of the TCR CDR3. TCRdb fed the multiplex PCR reads into MiXCR, producing one record per CDR3 protein. The data show about 600,000 distinct CDR3 sequences, approximately 15% seen once. This clonotype was seen ten or more times.

This sequence originates from a middle-aged woman with Graves' ophthalmopathy. The sequencing sample was made of blood. V and J are TRBV6-1 and TRBJ2-7; 9 bases fit TRBD2. CDR3: CASSYVLAGVRSYEQYF. Here the CDR3 DNA reads TGTGCCAGCAGTTACGTTTTAGCGGGAGTTCGATCCTACGAGCAGTACTTC.